This TCR beta chain was captured by sequencing in a study of blood T cell repertoires in COVID-19. On the study more broadly: Material from acute and convalescent COVID-19 was sourced from the United States, Italy and Spain. T cells, B-cell-depleted T cells, or PBMCs supplied cDNA or gDNA.

As originally analysed: Scientists estimated how many nucleated cells there were by amplifying reference gene primers. The assay was immunoSEQ multiplex PCR, and TCRdb's table has in-frame clones only and misses some. The V and J calls and clone size come from that table; D and trimming were worked out from the DNA. In the table there are approximately 88,000 clones, more than 70% of which are singletons. Germline values: CDR1 KGHSH, CDR2 LQKENI. The CDR3 consists of 14 residues. V lost 3 bases, J lost 4 bases, and 12 bases lay in between. Sequencing was done on a sample of peripheral blood. V and J are TRBV18 and TRBJ1-2; D perhaps matches TRBD1 (5 bases). The TCR was taken from a woman between 70 and 85 years old with acute or convalescent COVID-19. The CDR3 spells CASSPQKGSYGYTF. In nucleotides, the CDR3 is TGTGCCAGCTCACCGCAAAAGGGGTCCTATGGCTACACCTTC. The full variable domain, rest sourced from reference TRBV18 and TRBJ1-2, is NAGVMQNPRHLVRRRGQEARLRCSPMKGHSHVYWYRQLPEEGLKFMVYLQKENIIDESGMPKERFSAEFPKEGPSILRIQQVVRGDSAAYFCASSPQKGSYGYTFGSGTRLTVV.